Presented here are 32 T cell receptor beta chains from one specimen sequenced in a study of T cells after yellow fever vaccination. TCRdb used MiXCR to reprocess the 5' RACE reads, holding one entry per CDR3 protein. Counted here are some 390,000 distinct CDR3 sequences, under 20% occurring once; the ten biggest clones make up 15% to 20%. Material: PBMCs, obtained before the yellow fever booster vaccination. Receptor source: a man younger than 35 who received the YFV17D yellow fever vaccine.

This clonotype was counted between two and nine times. The chain combines TRBV6-6 with TRBJ1-6, with D perhaps matching TRBD1 (5 bases). Germline CDR1 is MNHNY and CDR2 is SVGAGI (reference sequence). The CDR3 consists of 15 residues. Trimming cost V 4 bases and J 7 bases, with 14 bases left between them. Written as DNA, the CDR3 is TGTGCCAGCAGTTCCCTCGGACATGGAAATTCACCCCTCCACTTT. It specifies CASSSLGHGNSPLHF.

Only a few counts were recorded for this clonotype. This chain links TRBV7-6 with TRBJ2-3; D is unclear. Germline values: CDR1 SGHVS, CDR2 FNYEAQ. Trimming shortened V by 2 bases and J by 3 bases, and 6 bases separated the two germline ends. This CDR3 is built from 13 residues. As DNA, the CDR3 is TGTGCCAGCAGCTTATCTTGGACAGATACGCAGTATTTT. It translates to CASSLSWTDTQYF.

The rearrangement links TRBV7-6 to TRBJ1-1, with a weak D call TRBD1 (6 bases). Germline V CDR1 and CDR2: SGHVS, FNYEAQ. The germline V and J ends were trimmed by 5 bases and 6 bases, with 16 bases remaining between them. CDR3 length equals 14 residues. CDR3 in amino acids: CASSPRTAVAEAFF. In DNA form, the CDR3 reads TGTGCCAGCAGCCCAAGGACAGCGGTTGCTGAAGCTTTCTTT.

Only a few counts were recorded for this clonotype. DNA of the CDR3: TGCAGCCTCGGGGGTCTAGCGGGGGGGCTGGTCCAAGAGACCCAGTACTTC. Protein product: CSLGGLAGGLVQETQYF. The gene calls are TRBV29-1 and TRBJ2-5; TRBD2 aligns across 12 bases. The germline CDR1 and CDR2 sequences are SQVTM and ANQGSEA. The V and J ends lost 8 bases and 1 base, in that order; junction bases with no gene match: 14. The CDR3 length is 17 residues.

In this sample, this clonotype turned up a few times. The J gene is TRBJ1-1, the V gene TRBV7-9; D remains ambiguous. Trimming stripped 1 base from V and 7 bases from J, with 10 bases between. Germline assignment: CDR1 SEHNR and CDR2 FQNEAQ (reference sequence). This CDR3 has 13 residues. Here the CDR3 reads CASSLGKGDEAFF. The CDR3 DNA reads TGTGCCAGCAGCTTAGGGAAAGGAGATGAAGCTTTCTTT.

The chain employs TRBV20-1 and TRBJ1-6; the D is unclear. From germline, CDR1 is DFQATT and CDR2 SNEGSKA (reference sequence). CDR3 length: 11 residues. V lost 7 bases, J lost 9 bases, and 10 bases lay in between. The CDR3 spells CSVREGSPLHF. In DNA, the CDR3 is TGCAGTGTCAGAGAGGGTTCACCCCTCCACTTT.

This chain connects TRBV7-2 to TRBJ1-2; D unresolved. Germline V gene data show CDR1 as SGHTA and CDR2 as FQGNSA. V was trimmed by 5 bases and J by 0 bases, leaving 10 bases between them. This CDR3 has 14 residues. CDR3: CASSPSGSNYGYTF. CDR3 nucleotides: TGTGCCAGCAGCCCCAGTGGCTCTAACTATGGCTACACCTTC.

This clonotype was seen many times. V usage is TRBV20-1 and J usage is TRBJ2-7; weak D call: TRBD1 (6 bases). The CDR3 totals 15 residues. Per germline, CDR1 DFQATT and CDR2 SNEGSKA (reference sequence). V lost 3 bases and J lost 9, with 24 bases in between. For the CDR3, the DNA is TGCAGTGCTAGTCGTCTGGGCAGGGGAAGCTCGGGGCAGTACTTC. Protein product: CSASRLGRGSSGQYF.

The genes are TRBV30 and TRBJ2-5; D is unresolved. This CDR3 region has 14 residues. Germline V gene sequence: CDR1 GTSNPN, CDR2 SVGIG (reference sequence). Between the trimmed V and J ends, which lost 1 base and 0 bases, there was a span of 9 bases. The CDR3 sequence is CAWSGRGDQETQYF. CDR3 nucleotides: TGTGCCTGGAGTGGCCGCGGCGACCAAGAGACCCAGTACTTC.

The chain links TRBV7-2 to TRBJ2-3; D remains unclear. This CDR3 is 13 amino acids long. Trimming shortened V by 0 bases and J by 4 bases, and 5 bases separated the two germline ends. Germline assignment: CDR1 SGHTA and CDR2 FQGNSA. For the CDR3, the DNA is TGTGCCAGCAGCTTAGCGTTACCAGATACGCAGTATTTT. It encodes CASSLALPDTQYF.

V and J are TRBV7-9 and TRBJ2-7, with a possible D match to TRBD1 (6 bases). The germline V gene has CDR1 SEHNR and CDR2 FQNEAQ (reference sequence). Trimming removed 0 bases from V and 6 bases from J, with 15 bases in between. CDR3 length: 15 amino acids. The CDR3 bases are TGTGCCAGCAGCTTAGCGCGCGCAGGGACAAGCGAGCAGTACTTC. Translated, it gives CASSLARAGTSEQYF.

CDR3 DNA: TGTGCCACCAGCAGAGATGGCCAGGGCTTCACTGAAGCTTTCTTT. It translates to CATSRDGQGFTEAFF. The chain recombines TRBV15 with TRBJ1-1; D may be TRBD1 (5 bases). Germline values: CDR1 LNHNV, CDR2 YYDKDF (reference sequence). Trimming shortened V by 0 bases and J by 4 bases, and 12 bases separated the two germline ends. There are 15 residues in the CDR3.

V gene TRBV4-1 combines with J gene TRBJ2-7; TRBD1 is a possible D gene (6 bases). From germline, CDR1 is MGHRA and CDR2 YSYEKL. The V end lost 5 bases, the J end lost 6 bases, and 20 bases lay between the germline ends. The CDR3 spans 15 residues. Here the CDR3 DNA reads TGCGCCAGCAGCAACCCGGGACACGTGGTATCCGAGCAGTACTTC. Protein product: CASSNPGHVVSEQYF.

This clonotype has only a few counts. The chain joins TRBV6-5 to TRBJ2-1; tentative D call: TRBD1 (6 bases). Per germline, CDR1 MNHEY and CDR2 SVGAGI. V was clipped by 6 bases and J by 2 bases, with 8 bases between them. The length of the CDR3 is 13 residues. In nucleotides, the CDR3 is TGTGCCAGCAGGACAGGCACCTACAATGAGCAGTTCTTC. Encoded protein: CASRTGTYNEQFF.

J is TRBJ2-5 and V is TRBV6-5, with a weak D call TRBD2 (6 bases). This CDR3 contains 15 residues. Germline CDR1 reads MNHEY; CDR2 reads SVGAGI. V lost 0 bases to trimming and J lost 1 base, with 9 bases between them. CDR3 loop: CASSYSGGPQETQYF. The CDR3 nucleotides read TGTGCCAGCAGTTACTCGGGAGGACCCCAAGAGACCCAGTACTTC.

The chain links TRBV4-3 to TRBJ2-6, with D perhaps TRBD1 or TRBD2 (5 bases each). The CDR3 contains 17 residues. Trimming removed 0 bases at V and 0 bases at J, with 9 bases between. Germline V lookup: CDR1 LGHNA, CDR2 YSLEER. CDR3 loop: CASSQDGGYSGANVLTF. CDR3 sequence (DNA): TGCGCCAGCAGCCAAGATGGGGGATACTCTGGGGCCAACGTCCTGACTTTC.

This clonotype was counted only a few times. The chain uses TRBV12-3 or TRBV12-4 and TRBJ1-3, with unresolved D. CDR3 length equals 13 residues. Trimming removed 8 bases at V and 0 bases at J, with 8 bases between. The CDR3 is CASLPSSGNTIYF. The CDR3 nucleotides are TGTGCCAGCCTACCATCCTCTGGAAACACCATATATTTT.

This clonotype was picked up many times. The chain is built from TRBV20-1 and TRBJ2-5; no clear D. The CDR3 has 11 amino acids. Germline assignment: CDR1 DFQATT and CDR2 SNEGSKA (reference sequence). V was pared by 7 bases and J by 1 base, with 7 bases between. The DNA for the CDR3 is TGCAGTGTCCCAGGCCAAGAGACCCAGTACTTC. Protein: CSVPGQETQYF.

The chain carries TRBV15 and TRBJ1-5; D might be TRBD1 (6 bases). The CDR3 has 17 amino acids. V was pared by 1 base and J by 1 base, with 14 bases between. Germline assignment: CDR1 LNHNV and CDR2 YYDKDF (reference sequence). CDR3 protein: CATSRGFRGPSNQPQHF. The CDR3 bases are TGTGCCACCAGCAGAGGATTCAGGGGACCCAGCAATCAGCCCCAGCATTTT.

This rearrangement joins TRBV29-1 to TRBJ2-1, with 8 bases aligning to TRBD2. CDR1 and CDR2 (germline): SQVTM, ANQGSEA. Trimming took 6 bases from V and 1 from J; bases not matched to a gene: 20. The CDR3 extends over 19 amino acids. This chain's CDR3 is CSVNPRARGALMSYNEQFF. The CDR3 region has the DNA TGCAGCGTCAACCCTAGGGCGCGGGGGGCCCTGATGTCCTACAATGAGCAGTTCTTC.

DNA for the CDR3: TGTGCCAGCAGTTACTCAGGAAGAGGCGAGCAGTACTTC. Residues: CASSYSGRGEQYF. The V and J genes are TRBV6-5 and TRBJ2-7, with D unresolved. CDR3 length equals 13 residues. The germline V gene encodes CDR1 MNHEY and CDR2 SVGAGI. The V end lost 0 bases, the J end lost 6 bases, and 9 bases lay between the germline ends.

This chain connects TRBV12-3 or TRBV12-4 to TRBJ1-1; the D gene is possibly TRBD1 (6 bases). Trimming shortened V by 3 bases and J by 5 bases, and 19 bases separated the two germline ends. This CDR3 spans 16 amino acids. In DNA form, the CDR3 reads TGTGCCAGCAGTTTTTGGGGGGGCGCAGGTTGGACTGAAGCTTTCTTT. Residues: CASSFWGGAGWTEAFF.

This chain connects TRBV7-8 to TRBJ2-5; D is possibly TRBD1 (7 bases). Trimming cost V 0 bases and J 5 bases, with 16 bases left between them. Germline lookup yields CDR1 SGHVS and CDR2 FQNEAQ. This CDR3 has 16 residues. Here the CDR3 reads CASSLANRGGEETQYF. CDR3 DNA: TGTGCCAGCAGCTTAGCAAACAGGGGAGGAGAGGAGACCCAGTACTTC. Based on the CDR3 plus reference TRBV7-8 and TRBJ2-5, the full variable domain is GAGVSQSPRYKVAKRGQDVALRCDPISGHVSLFWYQQALGQGPEFLTYFQNEAQLDKSGLPSDRFFAERPEGSVSTLKIQRTQQEDSAVYLCASSLANRGGEETQYFGPGTRLLVL.

This clonotype has a handful of counts. The genes are TRBV7-9 and TRBJ2-1, with 7 bases that match TRBD2. After removal of 4 bases from V and 10 bases from J, the junction contained 7 bases not matched to a gene. This CDR3 is 13 amino acids long. From germline, CDR1 is SEHNR and CDR2 FQNEAQ (reference sequence). The CDR3, as DNA: TGTGCCAGCAGCTCGCGGGAGCTCGGGGAGCAGTTCTTC. Translating it yields CASSSRELGEQFF.

The chain couples TRBV6-1 to TRBJ1-5; D is perhaps TRBD1 (6 bases). The germline V and J ends were trimmed by 7 bases and 5 bases, with 18 bases remaining between them. The CDR3 is made up of 15 amino acids. Germline CDR1 is MNHNS and CDR2 is SASEGT. The CDR3 bases are TGTGCCAGCAAAGGGTTGGGGGGGCCGGATCAGCCCCAGCATTTT. Translating it yields CASKGLGGPDQPQHF.

The V and J genes are TRBV7-6 and TRBJ1-5; a weak D match, TRBD1 (6 bases). V lost 9 bases and J 1 base, leaving 16 bases between the germline ends. Germline V lookup: CDR1 SGHVS, CDR2 FNYEAQ. The CDR3 totals 15 residues. The CDR3 DNA reads as TGTGCCAGTAGCCGGACAGCAGGGAGCAATCAGCCCCAGCATTTT. As protein: CASSRTAGSNQPQHF.

The chain combines TRBV20-1 with TRBJ1-1, with D unclear. Germline assignment: CDR1 DFQATT and CDR2 SNEGSKA (reference sequence). The CDR3 runs 10 residues. V was pared by 1 base and J by 8 bases, with 5 bases between. Here the CDR3 reads CSARAEEAFF. The CDR3 bases are TGCAGTGCTAGAGCGGAGGAAGCTTTCTTT.

This clonotype occurred many times. The chain couples TRBV27 to TRBJ1-1; D possibly corresponds to TRBD1 (5 bases). From germline, CDR1 is MNHEY and CDR2 SMNVEV (reference sequence). V lost 5 bases and J 4 bases, leaving 14 bases between the germline ends. This CDR3 has 14 residues. The CDR3: CASSPWTGGTEAFF. The CDR3 nucleotides are TGTGCCAGCAGTCCCTGGACTGGGGGCACTGAAGCTTTCTTT.

This clonotype occurred a few times. The chain employs TRBV27 and TRBJ2-7; 10 nucleotides line up with TRBD1. J was trimmed by 1 base and V by 6 bases; bases with no gene match: 12. Germline-derived CDR1 and CDR2 are MNHEY and SMNVEV (reference sequence). The CDR3 totals 17 residues. CDR3 nucleotide sequence: TGTGCCAGCAGCTTTTCCCGACCGGGACAGGGGTCCTACGAGCAGTACTTC. As protein: CASSFSRPGQGSYEQYF.

The J gene is TRBJ2-2, the V gene TRBV6-2 or TRBV6-3; 8 bases match TRBD1. The V segment lost 3 bases and the J segment 6 bases; nucleotides outside the gene matches: 6. CDR3 length: 15 amino acids. Germline V gives CDR1 MNHEY, CDR2 SVGEGT. CDR3 coding DNA: TGTGCCAGCAGTTATTCGACAGGGGAAGCCGGGGAGCTGTTTTTT. As protein: CASSYSTGEAGELFF.

The CDR3 loop is CASTEIPTNEKLFF. The CDR3 nucleotides are TGCGCCAGCACGGAGATACCAACTAATGAAAAACTGTTTTTT. The chain joins TRBV5-1 to TRBJ1-4; no reliable D call. Germline V gene data show CDR1 as SGHRS and CDR2 as YFSETQ. V lost 6 bases and J lost 0, with 9 bases in between. This CDR3 has 14 amino acids.

This clonotype was detected a few times. The chain joins TRBV29-1 to TRBJ2-1; TRBD1 matches 8 bases. V lost 6 bases, J lost 12 bases, and 13 bases stayed unmatched. CDR1 and CDR2 (germline): SQVTM, ANQGSEA. The CDR3 consists of 13 residues. DNA for the CDR3: TGCAGCGTCACAGGGGACAGGCGGTCCGGGCAGTTCTTC. It translates to CSVTGDRRSGQFF.